Sequencing of this T cell receptor (beta chain) was carried out in a study of blood T cell repertoires in COVID-19. Across the study: PBMCs, B-cell-depleted T cells, or T cells were the source of the cDNA or gDNA that made up the material.

The sample holds one count of this clone. Authors' analysis steps: Amplification of reference gene primers was used by the study to estimate nucleated cell counts. Profiling relied on immunoSEQ multiplex PCR, and the TCRdb table lists in-frame clones only, not all of them. Clonal size and the V and J genes are those of that table, whereas D and trimming came from the DNA. The sample holds over 100,000 clones, about nine tenths seen once. The CDR3 spans 17 residues. Germline V lookup: CDR1 SGHAT, CDR2 FQNNGV. The trim removed 4 bases at V and 1 base at J, leaving 1 base unmatched. The specimen was peripheral blood. This chain joins TRBV11-2 and TRBJ2-2; the match to TRBD2 covers 15 bases. This sequence originates from a woman aged 70-85 years with COVID-19, enrolled during active disease. CDR3 sequence: CASSWTSGGVNTGELFF. In DNA, the CDR3 is TGTGCCAGCAGCTGGACTAGCGGGGGGGTGAACACCGGGGAGCTGTTTTTT. The full variable domain, rest sourced from reference TRBV11-2 and TRBJ2-2, is EAGVAQSPRYKIIEKRQSVAFWCNPISGHATLYWYQQILGQGPKLLIQFQNNGVVDDSQLPKDRFSAERLKGVDSTLKIQPAKLEDSAVYLCASSWTSGGVNTGELFFGEGSRLTVL.